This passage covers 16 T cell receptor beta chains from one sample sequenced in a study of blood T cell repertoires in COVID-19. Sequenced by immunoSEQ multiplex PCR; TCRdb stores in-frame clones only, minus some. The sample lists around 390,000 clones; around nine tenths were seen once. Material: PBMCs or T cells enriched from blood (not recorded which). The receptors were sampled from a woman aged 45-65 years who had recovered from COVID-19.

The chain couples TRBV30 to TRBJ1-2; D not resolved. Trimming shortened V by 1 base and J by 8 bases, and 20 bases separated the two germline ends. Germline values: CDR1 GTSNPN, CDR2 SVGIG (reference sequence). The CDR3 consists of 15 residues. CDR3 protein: CAWSAVTPGGSGYTF. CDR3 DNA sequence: TGTGCCTGGAGTGCCGTAACCCCTGGCGGGTCCGGCTACACCTTC.

CDR3 coding DNA: TGCGCCAGCAGCCCAAGTGGGGAGCGGGGCCCTTTGGGGCTGTTTTTT. It translates to CASSPSGERGPLGLFF. The gene calls are TRBV5-1 and TRBJ1-4; weak D call: TRBD1 (5 bases). This CDR3 has 16 residues. V shed 4 bases and J shed 14 bases, with 27 bases lying between them. The V gene's germline CDR1 is SGHRS and CDR2 YFSETQ.

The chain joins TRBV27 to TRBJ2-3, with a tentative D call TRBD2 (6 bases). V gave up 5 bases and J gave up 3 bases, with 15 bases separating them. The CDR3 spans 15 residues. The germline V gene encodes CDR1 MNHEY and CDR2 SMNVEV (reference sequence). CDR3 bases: TGTGCCAGCAGTCCACTAGCAGGCCAAACAGATACGCAGTATTTT. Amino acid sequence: CASSPLAGQTDTQYF.

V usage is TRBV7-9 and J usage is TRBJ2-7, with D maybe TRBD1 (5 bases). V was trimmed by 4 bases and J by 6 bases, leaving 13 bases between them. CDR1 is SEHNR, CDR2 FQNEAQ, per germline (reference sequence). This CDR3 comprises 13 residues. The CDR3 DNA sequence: TGTGCCAGCAGCTGGACCTTGCAGGGCGAGCAGTACTTC. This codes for CASSWTLQGEQYF.

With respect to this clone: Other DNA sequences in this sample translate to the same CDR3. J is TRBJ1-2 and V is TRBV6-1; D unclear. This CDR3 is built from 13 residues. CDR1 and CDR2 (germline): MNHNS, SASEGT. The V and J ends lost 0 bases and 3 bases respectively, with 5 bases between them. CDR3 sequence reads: CASSEAGDYGYTF. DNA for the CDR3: TGTGCCAGCAGTGAAGCCGGGGACTATGGCTACACCTTC.

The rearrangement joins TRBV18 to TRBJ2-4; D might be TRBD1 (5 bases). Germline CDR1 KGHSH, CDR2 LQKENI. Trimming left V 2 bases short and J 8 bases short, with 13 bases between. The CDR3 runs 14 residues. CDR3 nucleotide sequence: TGTGCCAGCTCACCAAGATCGCCCAGGGACATTCAGTACTTC. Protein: CASSPRSPRDIQYF.

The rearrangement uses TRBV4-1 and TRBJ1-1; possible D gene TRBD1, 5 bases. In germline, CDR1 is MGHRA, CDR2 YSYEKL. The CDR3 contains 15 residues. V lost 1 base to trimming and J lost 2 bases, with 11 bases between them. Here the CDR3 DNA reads TGCGCCAGCAGCCAAGGCCGGGGGACCAACACTGAAGCTTTCTTT. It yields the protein CASSQGRGTNTEAFF.

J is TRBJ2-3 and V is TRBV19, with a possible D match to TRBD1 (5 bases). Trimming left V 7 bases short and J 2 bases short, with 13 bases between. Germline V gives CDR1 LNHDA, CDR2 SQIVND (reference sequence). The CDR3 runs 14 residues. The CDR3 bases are TGTGCCAGTAACGCAATAGGGGTCACAGATACGCAGTATTTT. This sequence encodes CASNAIGVTDTQYF.

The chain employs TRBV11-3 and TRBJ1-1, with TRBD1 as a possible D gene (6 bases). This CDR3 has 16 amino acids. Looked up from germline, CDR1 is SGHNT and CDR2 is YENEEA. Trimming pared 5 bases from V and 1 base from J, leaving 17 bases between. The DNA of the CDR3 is TGTGCCAGCAGCCTTTCCAGGGTGGGGGCGAACACTGAAGCTTTCTTT. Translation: CASSLSRVGANTEAFF.

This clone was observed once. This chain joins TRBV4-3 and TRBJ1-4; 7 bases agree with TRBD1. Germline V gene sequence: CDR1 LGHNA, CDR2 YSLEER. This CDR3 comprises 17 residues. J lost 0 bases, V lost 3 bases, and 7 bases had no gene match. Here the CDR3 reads CASSQRTGFATNEKLFF. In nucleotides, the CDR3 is TGCGCCAGCAGCCAGAGGACAGGATTTGCAACTAATGAAAAACTGTTTTTT.

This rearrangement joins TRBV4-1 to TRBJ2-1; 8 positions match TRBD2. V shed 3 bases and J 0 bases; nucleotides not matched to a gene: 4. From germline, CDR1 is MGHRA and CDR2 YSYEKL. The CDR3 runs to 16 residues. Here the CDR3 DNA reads TGCGCCAGCAGCCAGTTAGCGGGGAGCTCCTACAATGAGCAGTTCTTC. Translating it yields CASSQLAGSSYNEQFF.

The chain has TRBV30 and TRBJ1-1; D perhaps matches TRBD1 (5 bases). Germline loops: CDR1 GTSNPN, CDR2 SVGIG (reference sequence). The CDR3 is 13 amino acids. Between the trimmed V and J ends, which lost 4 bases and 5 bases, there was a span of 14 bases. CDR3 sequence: CAWTLGGWTEAFF. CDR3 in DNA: TGTGCCTGGACCCTTGGGGGGTGGACTGAAGCTTTCTTT.

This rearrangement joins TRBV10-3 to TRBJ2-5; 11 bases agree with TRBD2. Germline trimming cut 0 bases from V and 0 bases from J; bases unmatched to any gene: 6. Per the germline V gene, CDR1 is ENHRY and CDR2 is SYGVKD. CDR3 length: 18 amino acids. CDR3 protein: CAISESILLAGDQETQYF. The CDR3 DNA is TGTGCCATCAGTGAGTCCATCCTACTAGCGGGGGACCAAGAGACCCAGTACTTC.

This chain's CDR3 is CASSYSRLWEHYGYTF. The CDR3 DNA sequence: TGTGCCAGCAGTTACTCTCGCCTATGGGAGCACTATGGCTACACCTTC. The J gene is TRBJ1-2, the V gene TRBV6-5; D call uncertain. The CDR3 has 16 amino acids. In germline, CDR1 is MNHEY, CDR2 SVGAGI. Trimming shortened V by 0 bases and J by 3 bases, and 14 bases separated the two germline ends.

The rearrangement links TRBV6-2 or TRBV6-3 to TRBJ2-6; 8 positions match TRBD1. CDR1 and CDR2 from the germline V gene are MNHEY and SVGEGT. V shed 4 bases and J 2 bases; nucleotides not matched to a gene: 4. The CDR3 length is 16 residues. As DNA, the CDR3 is TGTGCCAGCAGTTCAGGGGACAGGACTGGGGCCAACGTCCTGACTTTC. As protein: CASSSGDRTGANVLTF.

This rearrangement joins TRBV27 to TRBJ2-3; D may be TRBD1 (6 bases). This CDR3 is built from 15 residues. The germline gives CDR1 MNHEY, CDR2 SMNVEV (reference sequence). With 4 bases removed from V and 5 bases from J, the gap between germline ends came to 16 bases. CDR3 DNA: TGTGCCAGCAGTTCCTACAGGGAGTGGAGAGATACGCAGTATTTT. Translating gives CASSSYREWRDTQYF.